These T cell receptor beta chains were read from a single sample in a study of blood T cell repertoires in COVID-19. TCRdb keeps only in-frame clones here, not all; method: immunoSEQ multiplex PCR. Among 90,000 to 150,000 clones listed, around three quarters were seen once. The sequencing input was peripheral blood. These receptors originate from a woman older than 75 with acute or convalescent COVID-19. Both conserved end residues are part of each CDR3. The D gene is left open where the match is weak. A row's size may be missing; if present it is once, few, many or a size class.

cdr3_aa: CASSLVSVSGNTIYF
cdr3_nt: TGTGCCAGCAGCTTAGTCTCAGTCTCTGGAAACACCATATATTTT
v_call: TRBV7-2
d_call: .
j_call: TRBJ1-3
clone_size: .
cdr3_length: 15

cdr3_aa: CAINPREKTDTQYF
cdr3_nt: TGTGCCATCAACCCGCGGGAGAAAACAGATACGCAGTATTTT
v_call: TRBV10-3
d_call: TRBD2
j_call: TRBJ2-3
clone_size: few
cdr3_length: 14

cdr3_aa: CASSLDSVRVAFF
cdr3_nt: TGTGCCAGCAGCTTAGATTCCGTCAGGGTAGCTTTCTTT
v_call: TRBV11-2
d_call: .
j_call: TRBJ1-1
clone_size: .
cdr3_length: 13

cdr3_aa: CASSLGGDSRGIEEQYF
cdr3_nt: TGTGCCAGCAGCTTGGGAGGGGACTCAAGAGGGATAGAGGAGCAGTACTTC
v_call: TRBV5-4
d_call: .
j_call: TRBJ2-7
clone_size: .
cdr3_length: 17

cdr3_aa: CASSEPFSYEQYF
cdr3_nt: TGTGCCAGCAGTGAACCGTTCTCCTACGAGCAGTACTTC
v_call: TRBV2
d_call: .
j_call: TRBJ2-7
clone_size: .
cdr3_length: 13

cdr3_aa: CATSPGLAGETRTDTQYF
cdr3_nt: TGTGCCACCAGCCCGGGGCTAGCGGGGGAAACGCGCACAGATACGCAGTATTTT
v_call: TRBV15
d_call: TRBD2
j_call: TRBJ2-3
clone_size: .
cdr3_length: 18

cdr3_aa: CASSSDDRGSYEQYF
cdr3_nt: TGTGCCAGCAGCTCGGACGACAGGGGATCCTACGAGCAGTACTTC
v_call: TRBV6-2/TRBV6-3
d_call: TRBD1
j_call: TRBJ2-7
clone_size: few
cdr3_length: 15

cdr3_aa: CASSIVGGSQIF
cdr3_nt: TGTGCCAGTAGTATAGTGGGAGGGTCCCAAATCTTC
v_call: TRBV19
d_call: TRBD2
j_call: TRBJ2-1
clone_size: .
cdr3_length: 12

cdr3_aa: CAWSGEQGAQPQHF
cdr3_nt: TGTGCCTGGAGTGGAGAACAGGGGGCACAGCCCCAGCATTTT
v_call: TRBV30
d_call: TRBD1
j_call: TRBJ1-5
clone_size: .
cdr3_length: 14

cdr3_aa: CASSPGGVSGNTIYF
cdr3_nt: TGTGCCAGCAGCCCGGGGGGTGTCTCTGGAAACACCATATATTTT
v_call: TRBV7-2
d_call: .
j_call: TRBJ1-3
clone_size: .
cdr3_length: 15

cdr3_aa: CASSRDRGWETQYF
cdr3_nt: TGTGCCAGCAGCCGGGACAGGGGGTGGGAGACCCAGTACTTC
v_call: TRBV2
d_call: TRBD1
j_call: TRBJ2-5
clone_size: .
cdr3_length: 14

cdr3_aa: CASSHSRSEVGTEAFF
cdr3_nt: TGTGCCAGCTCTCACTCACGTAGTGAGGTGGGCACTGAAGCTTTCTTT
v_call: TRBV18
d_call: .
j_call: TRBJ1-1
clone_size: .
cdr3_length: 16

cdr3_aa: CASSLVGRNTEAFF
cdr3_nt: TGCGCCAGCAGCTTGGTGGGCAGGAACACTGAAGCTTTCTTT
v_call: TRBV5-1
d_call: .
j_call: TRBJ1-1
clone_size: .
cdr3_length: 14

cdr3_aa: CASSAGTSGRAYEQYF
cdr3_nt: TGCGCCAGCAGCGCCGGGACTAGCGGGAGGGCCTACGAGCAGTACTTC
v_call: TRBV5-1
d_call: TRBD2
j_call: TRBJ2-7
clone_size: .
cdr3_length: 16

cdr3_aa: CASSLLSGRQETQYF
cdr3_nt: TGCGCCAGCAGCTTGTTGTCCGGGAGGCAAGAGACCCAGTACTTC
v_call: TRBV5-1
d_call: TRBD2
j_call: TRBJ2-5
clone_size: .
cdr3_length: 15

cdr3_aa: CASSQGAASAYSYNEQFF
cdr3_nt: TGCGCCAGCAGCCAAGGAGCAGCTAGCGCCTACTCCTACAATGAGCAGTTCTTC
v_call: TRBV4-3
d_call: .
j_call: TRBJ2-1
clone_size: .
cdr3_length: 18

cdr3_aa: CATSDWDRGPLGDMEYSNQPQHF
cdr3_nt: TGTGCCACCAGTGACTGGGACAGGGGGCCGCTGGGTGATATGGAATATAGCAATCAGCCCCAGCATTTT
v_call: TRBV24-1
d_call: TRBD1
j_call: TRBJ1-5
clone_size: .
cdr3_length: 23

cdr3_aa: CASSLMSNSGANVLTF
cdr3_nt: TGCGCCAGCAGCTTGATGTCCAACTCTGGGGCCAACGTCCTGACTTTC
v_call: TRBV5-1
d_call: .
j_call: TRBJ2-6
clone_size: .
cdr3_length: 16

cdr3_aa: CAAGVRREQFF
cdr3_nt: TGTGCCGCGGGAGTAAGGCGGGAGCAGTTCTTC
v_call: TRBV28
d_call: TRBD2
j_call: TRBJ2-1
clone_size: .
cdr3_length: 11

cdr3_aa: CASSDTARVNEQFF
cdr3_nt: TGTGCCAGCAGTGACACTGCCCGAGTCAATGAGCAGTTCTTC
v_call: TRBV28
d_call: .
j_call: TRBJ2-1
clone_size: .
cdr3_length: 14

cdr3_aa: CASSLRGRVTEAFF
cdr3_nt: TGTGCCAGCAGCCTCCGGGGGAGGGTCACTGAAGCTTTCTTT
v_call: TRBV7-8
d_call: .
j_call: TRBJ1-1
clone_size: .
cdr3_length: 14

cdr3_aa: CASSSWTGNTEAFF
cdr3_nt: TGTGCCAGCAGTTCGTGGACAGGGAACACTGAAGCTTTCTTT
v_call: TRBV28
d_call: TRBD1
j_call: TRBJ1-1
clone_size: .
cdr3_length: 14

cdr3_aa: CASGLDRDHEQYF
cdr3_nt: TGTGCTAGTGGTTTGGACAGGGACCACGAGCAGTACTTC
v_call: TRBV12-5
d_call: .
j_call: TRBJ2-7
clone_size: .
cdr3_length: 13

cdr3_aa: CASSLLAGGPYNEQFF
cdr3_nt: TGTGCCAGCAGCTTACTAGCGGGGGGGCCTTACAATGAGCAGTTCTTC
v_call: TRBV11-2
d_call: TRBD2
j_call: TRBJ2-1
clone_size: .
cdr3_length: 16

cdr3_aa: CASSLGSGSETQYF
cdr3_nt: TGTGCCAGCAGCTTGGGTAGCGGAAGCGAGACCCAGTACTTC
v_call: TRBV5-4
d_call: .
j_call: TRBJ2-5
clone_size: .
cdr3_length: 14

cdr3_aa: CASSLGTGGWEAFF
cdr3_nt: TGCGCCAGCAGCTTGGGGACAGGGGGCTGGGAAGCTTTCTTT
v_call: TRBV5-1
d_call: TRBD1
j_call: TRBJ1-1
clone_size: .
cdr3_length: 14

cdr3_aa: CASSLEGARRTEAFF
cdr3_nt: TGTGCCAGCAGCTTGGAAGGGGCAAGAAGAACTGAAGCTTTCTTT
v_call: TRBV5-4
d_call: .
j_call: TRBJ1-1
clone_size: .
cdr3_length: 15

cdr3_aa: CAWSTGTSGSPGELFF
cdr3_nt: TGTGCCTGGAGTACTGGGACTAGCGGGAGTCCCGGGGAGCTGTTTTTT
v_call: TRBV30
d_call: TRBD2
j_call: TRBJ2-2
clone_size: .
cdr3_length: 16

cdr3_aa: CASSLTLPSFSRQYF
cdr3_nt: TGTGCCAGCAGTTTAACCCTGCCTTCCTTCTCCAGGCAGTATTTT
v_call: TRBV27
d_call: .
j_call: TRBJ2-3
clone_size: .
cdr3_length: 15

cdr3_aa: CASSSPLSNTEAFF
cdr3_nt: TGTGCCAGTAGTTCCCCCCTCTCGAACACTGAAGCTTTCTTT
v_call: TRBV19
d_call: .
j_call: TRBJ1-1
clone_size: .
cdr3_length: 14

cdr3_aa: CSARPDRGAFF
cdr3_nt: TGCAGTGCTAGACCGGACAGGGGGGCTTTCTTT
v_call: TRBV20-1
d_call: TRBD1
j_call: TRBJ1-1
clone_size: few
cdr3_length: 11

cdr3_aa: CASPSQGPSGANVLTF
cdr3_nt: TGTGCCTCCCCCTCACAGGGACCTTCTGGGGCCAACGTCCTGACTTTC
v_call: TRBV30
d_call: .
j_call: TRBJ2-6
clone_size: .
cdr3_length: 16

cdr3_aa: CASSLQGYSNYGYTF
cdr3_nt: TGTGCCAGCAGCCTCCAGGGTTACTCTAACTATGGCTACACCTTC
v_call: TRBV9
d_call: .
j_call: TRBJ1-2
clone_size: .
cdr3_length: 15

cdr3_aa: CASSLSGSMGKLFF
cdr3_nt: TGTGCCAGCAGTTTAAGCGGCAGTATGGGAAAACTGTTTTTT
v_call: TRBV27
d_call: .
j_call: TRBJ1-4
clone_size: .
cdr3_length: 14

cdr3_aa: CASSQPGQINSPLHF
cdr3_nt: TGCGCCAGCAGCCAACCGGGACAGATTAATTCACCCCTCCACTTT
v_call: TRBV4-1
d_call: TRBD1
j_call: TRBJ1-6
clone_size: .
cdr3_length: 15

cdr3_aa: CASSPSGGATGELFF
cdr3_nt: TGTGCCAGCAGCCCCTCGGGGGGCGCGACCGGGGAGCTGTTTTTT
v_call: TRBV7-9
d_call: .
j_call: TRBJ2-2
clone_size: .
cdr3_length: 15

cdr3_aa: CASSFVTGEEAFF
cdr3_nt: TGTGCCAGCAGCTTTGTGACAGGGGAGGAAGCTTTCTTT
v_call: TRBV7-2
d_call: TRBD1
j_call: TRBJ1-1
clone_size: once
cdr3_length: 13

cdr3_aa: CAIRRDRSAYEQYF
cdr3_nt: TGTGCCATCAGGCGGGACAGGTCTGCCTACGAGCAGTACTTC
v_call: TRBV10-3
d_call: TRBD1
j_call: TRBJ2-7
clone_size: .
cdr3_length: 14

cdr3_aa: CATSDSGQGRYEQFF
cdr3_nt: TGTGCCACCAGTGATTCGGGACAGGGACGCTATGAGCAGTTCTTC
v_call: TRBV24-1
d_call: TRBD1
j_call: TRBJ2-1
clone_size: .
cdr3_length: 15

cdr3_aa: CASSRGEKLFF
cdr3_nt: TGTGCCAGCAGCAGAGGCGAAAAACTGTTTTTT
v_call: TRBV3-1/TRBV3-2
d_call: .
j_call: TRBJ1-4
clone_size: few
cdr3_length: 11

cdr3_aa: CASTSYTDTQYF
cdr3_nt: TGTGCCAGCACCTCGTACACAGATACGCAGTATTTT
v_call: TRBV7-2
d_call: .
j_call: TRBJ2-3
clone_size: .
cdr3_length: 12